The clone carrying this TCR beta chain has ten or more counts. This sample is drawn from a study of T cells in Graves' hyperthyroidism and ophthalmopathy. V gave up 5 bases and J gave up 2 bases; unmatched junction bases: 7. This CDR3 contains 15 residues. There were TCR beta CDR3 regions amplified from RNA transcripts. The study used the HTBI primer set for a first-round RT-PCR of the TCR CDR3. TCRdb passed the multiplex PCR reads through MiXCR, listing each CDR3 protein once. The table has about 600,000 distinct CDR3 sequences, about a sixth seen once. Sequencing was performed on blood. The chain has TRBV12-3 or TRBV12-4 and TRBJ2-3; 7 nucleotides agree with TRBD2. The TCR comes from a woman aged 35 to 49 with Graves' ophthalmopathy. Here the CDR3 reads CASSLEGGATDTQYF. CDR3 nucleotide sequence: TGTGCCAGCAGTCTTGAGGGAGGGGCCACAGATACGCAGTATTTT.